This T cell receptor (beta chain) was obtained from a study of identical twins. MiXCR was run by TCRdb on the 5' RACE reads, yielding one entry per CDR3 protein. The sample lists about 700,000 distinct CDR3 sequences; around 6.1% were seen once. Germline V gene lookup returns CDR1 GTSNPN and CDR2 SVGIG (reference sequence). Trimming removed 2 bases from V and 2 bases from J, with 17 bases in between. The CDR3 consists of 16 residues. This chain connects TRBV30 to TRBJ2-3; a possible D gene is TRBD1 (5 bases). The receptor comes from a man between 18 and 29 years old in good health. Sequenced material: naive T cells sorted from blood. CDR3 protein: CAWSTQGAENTDTQYF. The CDR3 nucleotides are TGTGCCTGGAGTACCCAAGGGGCGGAGAACACAGATACGCAGTATTTT.